The 2 T cell receptor beta chains listed next were all sequenced from one sample in a study of vaccination effects on CD4 cells after COVID-19. Their antigen targets remain unknown. Before sequencing took place, the ViraFEST assay used viral peptide pools to expand antigen-specific CD4+ T cells. At the end of over 8 days of culture, CD4+ T cells were isolated. TCRdb's copy holds only in-frame clones and misses some; the assay was immunoSEQ multiplex PCR. The sample yields about 79,000 clones, about 74% seen once. Sequencing was performed on CD4+ T cells from PBMCs cultured with HCoV-229E spike peptides, taken before COVID-19 vaccination. Receptor source: a human donor who received a COVID-19 vaccine.

V usage is TRBV28 and J usage is TRBJ2-3, with a tentative D call TRBD2 (5 bases). The CDR3 is made up of 12 amino acids. The V gene's germline CDR1 is MDHEN and CDR2 SYDVKM. The V end lost 5 bases, the J end lost 10 bases, and 13 bases lay between the germline ends. CDR3 in DNA: TGTGCCAGCAGTGGGCTAGCCAAAGCGCAGTATTTT. As protein: CASSGLAKAQYF. Complete variable domain (other parts from reference TRBV28 and TRBJ2-3): DVKVTQSSRYLVKRTGEKVFLECVQDMDHENMFWYRQDPGLGLRLIYFSYDVKMKEKGDIPEGYSVSREKKERFSLILESASTNQTSMYLCASSGLAKAQYFGPGTRLTVL.

The V and J genes are TRBV11-2 and TRBJ2-3; possible D gene TRBD2, 5 bases. The V end lost 3 bases, the J end lost 4 bases, and 11 bases lay between the germline ends. This CDR3 has 14 residues. CDR1 SGHAT and CDR2 FQNNGV come from the germline V gene. The CDR3 DNA reads as TGTGCCAGCAGCTTGGGCGGGCCCTCAGATACGCAGTATTTT. Translation: CASSLGGPSDTQYF.